The rows below give T cell receptor beta chains drawn from one sample of a study of cytomegalovirus exposure and HLA in healthy donors. The method was immunoSEQ multiplex PCR; TCRdb's version includes in-frame clones alone and lacks a portion of them. The sample carries around 150,000 clones, around 81% recorded once. The sequenced sample was PBMCs. All receptors derive from a man in his forties or fifties in good health and CMV-seropositive. CDR3s leave out the opening cysteine and the closing phenylalanine or tryptophan. Fields, in order: J gene, V gene, CDR3 protein.

J gene: TRBJ2-7
V gene: TRBV29-1
CDR3 protein: SVIDREQY

J gene: TRBJ2-2
V gene: TRBV12-5
CDR3 protein: ASGLGRQGTGELF

J gene: TRBJ2-3
V gene: TRBV6-6
CDR3 protein: ASSYSRERQDTQY

J gene: TRBJ1-3
V gene: TRBV18
CDR3 protein: ASSPRDSSGNTIY

J gene: TRBJ2-2
V gene: TRBV2
CDR3 protein: ASRETRLGELF

J gene: TRBJ1-2
V gene: TRBV9
CDR3 protein: ASSASTGSDYGYT

J gene: TRBJ1-1
V gene: TRBV7-4
CDR3 protein: ASCSIREAF

J gene: TRBJ1-2
V gene: TRBV19
CDR3 protein: ASTSPARGSYGYT

J gene: TRBJ2-2
V gene: TRBV2
CDR3 protein: ASSEERGWSTGELF

J gene: TRBJ1-2
V gene: TRBV4-2
CDR3 protein: ASSQGIDARFYGYT

J gene: TRBJ2-1
V gene: TRBV19
CDR3 protein: ASSIARANEQF

J gene: TRBJ2-6
V gene: TRBV7-9
CDR3 protein: ASSRGTGVSGANVLT

J gene: TRBJ2-7
V gene: TRBV6-6
CDR3 protein: ASGGTGGQTYEQY

J gene: TRBJ2-7
V gene: TRBV6-5
CDR3 protein: ASSHRPWGYEQY

J gene: TRBJ1-3
V gene: TRBV4-3
CDR3 protein: ASSPRGGGNTIY

J gene: TRBJ2-1
V gene: TRBV4-1
CDR3 protein: ASSQEYFSGGTYNEQF

J gene: TRBJ2-2
V gene: TRBV4-2
CDR3 protein: ASSQGGGPTGELF

J gene: TRBJ2-3
V gene: TRBV5-1
CDR3 protein: ASSGQASGVSGTDTQY

J gene: TRBJ1-2
V gene: TRBV4-3
CDR3 protein: ASSQDYPGGYGYT

J gene: TRBJ1-4
V gene: TRBV7-8
CDR3 protein: ASSRIATNEKLF

J gene: TRBJ2-7
V gene: TRBV23-1
CDR3 protein: ASSQSPARSLKALSYEQY

J gene: TRBJ1-3
V gene: TRBV4-2
CDR3 protein: ASSREPELNTIY

J gene: TRBJ1-2
V gene: TRBV6-5
CDR3 protein: ATRENYNYGYT

J gene: TRBJ2-2
V gene: TRBV6-5
CDR3 protein: ASSALQGITGELF

J gene: TRBJ2-1
V gene: TRBV7-2
CDR3 protein: ASSLRLAGGPNEQF

J gene: TRBJ2-4
V gene: TRBV5-6
CDR3 protein: ASSLGPGHQRGAKNIQY

J gene: TRBJ2-2
V gene: TRBV6-5
CDR3 protein: ASTHHPPRTGELF

J gene: TRBJ2-3
V gene: TRBV19
CDR3 protein: ASSLLAASTDTQY

J gene: TRBJ2-1
V gene: TRBV19
CDR3 protein: ASSTRQGAIAGLMDEQF

J gene: TRBJ1-1
V gene: TRBV5-6
CDR3 protein: ASSLWGGQGWTEAF

J gene: TRBJ1-5
V gene: TRBV6-9
CDR3 protein: ASSYPGYNQPQH

J gene: TRBJ1-1
V gene: TRBV19
CDR3 protein: ASSSQILNTEAF

J gene: TRBJ2-2
V gene: TRBV2
CDR3 protein: ASSLAGAPGELF

J gene: TRBJ2-7
V gene: TRBV4-2
CDR3 protein: ASSGGDRGGYEQY

J gene: TRBJ1-4
V gene: TRBV19
CDR3 protein: ASKFTGNEKLF

J gene: TRBJ1-4
V gene: TRBV18
CDR3 protein: ASSPGAGGANVEKLF

J gene: TRBJ2-7
V gene: TRBV6-5
CDR3 protein: ASLDRGGYEQY

J gene: TRBJ2-6
V gene: TRBV4-3
CDR3 protein: ASSQDRGSGANVLT

J gene: TRBJ2-1
V gene: TRBV21-1
CDR3 protein: ASSPWGRADNEQF

J gene: TRBJ2-3
V gene: TRBV28
CDR3 protein: ASSLPGLAGETDTQY

J gene: TRBJ2-1
V gene: TRBV18
CDR3 protein: ASSPLPGSHEQF

J gene: TRBJ1-1
V gene: TRBV10-3
CDR3 protein: AISEVGTESSEAF

J gene: TRBJ1-2
V gene: TRBV4-2
CDR3 protein: ASSQERDRAYNGYT

J gene: TRBJ1-5
V gene: TRBV27
CDR3 protein: ASALIGGGDQPQH

J gene: TRBJ2-7
V gene: TRBV9
CDR3 protein: ASDTGIPPYEQY

J gene: TRBJ1-2
V gene: TRBV7-9
CDR3 protein: ASSPKKGAAGYT